The clone carrying this T cell receptor beta chain was counted many times. This entry is derived from a study of spatial heterogeneity in lung cancer. The CDR3 extends over 18 amino acids. The ends lost 3 bases at V and 1 base at J; junction bases unmatched: 15. CDR1 and CDR2 from the germline V gene are DFQATT and SNEGSKA (reference sequence). In TCRdb, the 5' RACE reads were re-called with MiXCR into one record per CDR3 protein. The data hold roughly 11,000 distinct CDR3 sequences, with over 9.5% observed a single time. Regarding time point: blood at routine non-recurrence follow-up after resection.

The receptor's source is a female donor with early-stage non-small cell lung cancer. The input for sequencing was PBMCs, taken at follow-up. This chain uses TRBV20-1 with TRBJ2-1, with 7 bases lining up with TRBD2. The CDR3 protein is CSAREIRPGGPSYNEQFF. DNA for the CDR3: TGCAGTGCTAGGGAGATTAGACCGGGAGGTCCTTCCTACAATGAGCAGTTCTTC.